Sequencing of this TCR beta chain was carried out in a study of blood T cells in healthy people across ages. Primed by a sample-barcoded 5' primer and a J-beta primer mix, a second PCR proceeded for about 6 to 11 cycles. TCRdb passed the 5' RACE reads through MiXCR, listing each CDR3 protein once. Altogether 540,000 or so distinct CDR3 sequences are present, 27% being singletons, with the ten largest covering around 18%. Germline V gives CDR1 SGHTA, CDR2 FQGNSA. V gave up 5 bases and J gave up 6 bases, with 15 bases separating them. The CDR3 extends over 14 amino acids. The study isolated at least 6 million PBMCs from each sample.

The TCR originated in a woman in her 70s in good health. Specimen: blood. V gene TRBV7-2 combines with J gene TRBJ2-3; D call uncertain. CDR3 residues: CASSDDSSSDTQYF. The CDR3 DNA reads as TGTGCCAGCAGCGATGACTCCTCGTCGGATACGCAGTATTTT.